Listed below are T cell receptor beta chains from one sample, sequenced in a study of blood T cell repertoires in COVID-19. Repertoires were generated with immunoSEQ multiplex PCR, while TCRdb's copy carries only in-frame clones and drops some. Among approximately 270,000 clones listed, roughly 88% were seen once. Input material: peripheral blood. These receptors all come from an elderly man with acute or convalescent COVID-19. Both conserved end residues are part of each CDR3. D genes are given only for firm matches. Only some rows state a clone size, as once, few, many or a class for expanded clones.

cdr3_length | j_call | d_call | v_call | clone_size | cdr3_nt | cdr3_aa
14 | TRBJ1-5 | NA | TRBV2 | NA | TGTGCCAGCAGTGCAGGGTATAGCAATCAGCCCCAGCATTTT | CASSAGYSNQPQHF
16 | TRBJ2-7 | TRBD2 | TRBV10-3 | NA | TGTGCCATCAGTGATCCAGGCATCCGGGGGGGCTACGAGCAGTACTTC | CAISDPGIRGGYEQYF
10 | TRBJ2-1 | NA | TRBV20-1 | few | TGCAGTGCCCATCACAATGAGCAGTTCTTC | CSAHHNEQFF
15 | TRBJ1-4 | NA | TRBV6-5 | NA | TGTGCCAGCAGGCAAACACAGGGCTCGGATGAAAAACTGTTTTTT | CASRQTQGSDEKLFF
18 | TRBJ1-6 | TRBD1 | TRBV7-2 | NA | TGTGCCAGCAGCTTAGCGAAGTCAGGGGGTTCCTATAATTCACCCCTCCACTTT | CASSLAKSGGSYNSPLHF
13 | TRBJ1-2 | TRBD1 | TRBV5-1 | once | TGCGCCAGCAGCGCTGGGACAGGAGACGGCTACACCTTC | CASSAGTGDGYTF
14 | TRBJ2-5 | TRBD1 | TRBV6-5 | NA | TGTGCCAGCAGTTACTCAAGGGGGCTGGAGACCCAGTACTTC | CASSYSRGLETQYF
15 | TRBJ1-1 | NA | TRBV18 | once | TGTGCCAGCTCACTCGCAGGGATCCCTGAAACTGAAGCTTTCTTT | CASSLAGIPETEAFF
11 | TRBJ2-1 | TRBD2 | TRBV28 | NA | TGTGCCACTCTAGCGGGATGGGGGCAGTTCTTC | CATLAGWGQFF
14 | TRBJ1-5 | NA | TRBV19 | NA | TGTGCCAGTCGGCGTACAGGGAGTAATCAGCCCCAGCATTTT | CASRRTGSNQPQHF
18 | TRBJ2-1 | TRBD2 | TRBV7-8 | NA | TGTGCCAGCAGCTTTCCTGGGACTAGCGGGGAATTAGGCAATGAGCAGTTCTTC | CASSFPGTSGELGNEQFF
15 | TRBJ1-3 | NA | TRBV7-2 | NA | TGTGCCAGCAGCTTACCCCCGGGGGCTGGAAACACCATATATTTT | CASSLPPGAGNTIYF
16 | TRBJ1-5 | NA | TRBV6-6 | NA | TGTGCCAGCAGCACGACCCTCGGGGGTGCGGGGCAACCCCAGCATTTT | CASSTTLGGAGQPQHF
16 | TRBJ2-7 | TRBD1 | TRBV3-1/TRBV3-2 | NA | TGTGCCAGCAGCCAGCCTCCGGGGACAGGGACCTACGAGCAGTACTTC | CASSQPPGTGTYEQYF
18 | TRBJ1-4 | NA | TRBV21-1 | NA | TGTGCCAGCAGCAAAGGGGGACAGGTTTGTTCCCTCTCGAAAAAACTGTTTTTT | CASSKGGQVCSLSKKLFF
14 | TRBJ1-4 | TRBD1 | TRBV7-9 | NA | TGTGCCAGCAGCCAGGGACAGGGGGTCGTAAAACTGTTTTTT | CASSQGQGVVKLFF